This TCR beta chain was sequenced for a study of cytomegalovirus exposure and HLA in healthy donors (dated by TCRdb to 2015 to 2018). Turning to the overall study: An earlier analysis of approximately 640 of the donors reported about 250 Gb of sequence data and 100 million to 130 million unique TCR beta sequences from about 200 million T cells. Approximately 310 gigabases of sequencing data and some 85 million unique TCR sequences were included in an early release covering over 600 HLA-typed donors. The genetic ancestry cluster associated with self-reported Caucasian donors included roughly four fifths of the 398 genotyped donors. The aim of the study was to test whether cataloging public T cell receptors could identify signatures of past pathogen exposure. The T cell repertoires of 666 subjects were profiled by immunosequencing and related to cytomegalovirus serostatus. A separate validation cohort of 90 to 150 different subjects was used in addition to the 666-subject first cohort. To predict cytomegalovirus infection status, the study combined high-throughput TCR immunosequencing, statistical association of individual TCRs with disease status, and machine learning. In a later analysis, previously published TCR beta repertoires from several hundred donors were re-analyzed and high-resolution HLA genotyping was added so that TCR occurrence patterns could be studied. In the later analysis, no new phenotypic data were used to find candidate immune exposures; instead, reliance was placed on TCR beta sequences and their occurrence across donors. An earlier analysis of several hundred of the donors applied high-throughput TCR beta sequencing to assess whether each TCR beta V gene segment acted as functional or pseudogenic. Donor age, sex, ethnicity and CMV serostatus were collected together with the repertoire data. A later genetic analysis used genome-wide SNP genotypes for about 55% of the 666 donors, treating that subset as a discovery cohort. All discovery cohort repertoires had been generated using a single sequencing platform. HLA typing included class I and class II loci at four-digit resolution. Typing coverage differed by locus: A, B, C, DRB1 and DQB1 were typed in about 629-630 donors, DQA1 in 500 to 550, DPA1 in around 600, and DPB1 in approximately 450. Roughly five DR-DQ haplotypes were handled as single units for association and clustering, since linkage in the cohort was strong. Across 300 to 500 genotyped donors of the cohort, an average of approximately 240,000 unique TCR beta nucleotide sequences per donor were sequenced, and roughly 20% of those sequences were non-productive. On the study overall, not on this receptor specifically: Specific HLA alleles were associated with 15,000 to 20,000 TCR beta sequences at a false discovery rate of 0.05 in a later analysis. According to a later analysis, TCR association rates differed among HLA loci, with DRB1 alleles showing the most associated TCRs and HLA-C alleles showing the fewest. When HLA alleles, especially DR and DQ, strongly co-occurred, TCR associations were difficult to assign to individual alleles. Most TCR sequences were seen in very few donors, while some public TCRs were found in many individuals. A later genetic analysis associated a missense DCLRE1C variant with V-gene and J-gene trimming of TCR beta chains, and an independent cohort replicated the association. In this cohort, only TCR beta chains were sequenced, and detectable features were limited by the absence of alpha or paired-chain data. In an earlier analysis of about 600 of the donors, most TCR beta V segments appeared in productive rearrangements about 87% or about 30% of the time, broadly matching IMGT annotations. Several of the top co-occurrence clusters appeared to be linked to parvovirus B19, influenza, CMV and Epstein-Barr virus, according to a later analysis. Most CMV-associated TCR beta chains appeared to be HLA-restricted in a later analysis, and the HLA associations seemed to be driven largely by CMV exposure. A further reported finding was that TCR beta sequences accurately predicted the HLA-A and HLA-B alleles for most subjects in the first cohort. A cluster of highly shared sequence variants was judged likely to be a technical artifact of the sequencing pipeline. Linkage disequilibrium might explain the correlated functional status among segregating V segments, but an unknown experimental factor could not be ruled out. Presence/absence analyses assumed roughly uniform sequencing depth across donors, an assumption that may not hold. Over 15 rarely observed V segments, including chromosome 9 orphons, were excluded from the earlier analysis of approximately 500 of the donors because counts were too low. Three of the identified cytomegalovirus-associated TCR beta chains were confirmed in vitro to be specific for cytomegalovirus antigens. CMV serostatus was the only immune exposure information available for the cohort. HLA typing was unavailable for some donors at each locus, so association tests used only the typed subset. According to a later genetic analysis, donors in an Asian-associated ancestry cluster had fewer N-insertions in productive TCRs than the approximately 710-donor mean. Some IMGT-functional V segments, including TRBV6-2 and TRBV6-3, could not be distinguished by the 87-base-pair reads and were therefore excluded. It was suggested by the authors that the approach could potentially be generalized to other disease states and immunological phenotypes. The classifier was reported to diagnose cytomegalovirus status with high specificity and sensitivity in both the original cohort and the validation cohort. A later analysis found that HLA-associated TCR beta chains were more clonally expanded and had lower generation probabilities than equally common non-associated chains. In the study, about 150 TCR beta chains were listed as associated with cytomegalovirus.

Notes on this clone: Its antigen remains unidentified. The input lacks base qualities; no much larger clone sits a single base away.

Based on the germline V gene, the CDR1 and CDR2 sequences are SGHTA and FQGTGA. V is shortened by 6 bases, J by 9 bases, and the region joining them spans 8 bases. The CDR3 has 11 amino acids, counting the end cysteine and phenylalanine. Only the CDR3 DNA is retained, 33 bases long and in frame from the first base. Library preparation employed the immunoSEQ multiplex PCR assay. A mixture of 60 forward primers for TCR Vbeta segments and 13 reverse primers for TCR Jbeta segments was used in the multiplex PCR. Amplification of the CDR3 region of rearranged TCR beta genes was performed with a multiplex PCR assay on genomic DNA. On the Illumina HiSeq System, the amplified TCR beta libraries were sequenced as 87-base-pair reads. The study's own analysis went as follows. Across the roughly 600 repertoires, a later analysis counted 78 million or so unique TCR beta chains, 9 million to 14 million of which were shared by at least two donors. Raw reads were error-corrected and collapsed into unique sequences by a nearest-neighbor algorithm in which closely related sequences were merged to remove PCR and sequencing errors. V, D and J gene segments were assigned by aligning CDR3 sequences to IMGT reference sequences. Each retained sequence needed at least a six-nucleotide match to both a V gene segment and a J gene segment. A rearrangement was called productive if the CDR3 had no stop codons and remained in frame with V and J, and every other rearrangement was called non-productive. CDR3 was defined according to IMGT convention as the region running from the second conserved V-encoded cysteine to the conserved J-encoded phenylalanine. The earlier analysis of 450 to 750 of the donors excluded any sequence lacking an unambiguous match to a single V gene segment. In an earlier analysis of some 590 of the donors, a V segment was called functional when productive rearrangements were above 56.7%, and segregating when the standard deviation between donors exceeded 5%. To diagnose cytomegalovirus status from the catalog of TCR beta chain sequences, a statistical classification framework was built. V and J gene assignment, in a later analysis, came from comparing TCR nucleotide sequences with IMGT/GENE-DB human TR gene sequences. A later analysis assigned CDR3 sequences and most-parsimonious VDJ recombination scenarios with the TCRdist pipeline. In a later analysis, each TCR beta chain was defined by its CDR3 amino acid sequence together with its V-gene family, and reads lacking a unique V-gene family were excluded. In a later analysis, some 600 highly shared, low-generation-probability nucleotide sequences were removed to address suspected cross-contamination and a sequencing artifact. In a later analysis, a clonal expansion index was calculated for each public chain from normalized within-repertoire ranks of inferred template counts. In a later analysis, generation probabilities were computed using a VDJ recombination model fitted to out-of-frame rearrangements, and the results were checked against IGoR. Hypergeometric tests were used in a later analysis to score TCR-TCR, TCR-HLA and TCR-CMV co-occurrence, with a repertoire-size bias correction applied to the TCR pairs. False discovery rates were estimated in a later analysis by permuting HLA or CMV assignments 20 times. In a later analysis, co-occurring TCRs were grouped using DBSCAN, with TCRdist sequence similarity added in when clustering inside HLA-allele-positive subsets. Repertoires with fewer than 30,000 or more than 120,000 public chains, plus five repertoires with anomalous nucleotide sharing, were excluded from co-occurrence clustering. Here the immuneACCESS table is served through TCRdb, limited to in-frame sequences with V and J called. Missing clones are a known gap in these copies; in checked studies unresolved V genes cover under half, and the rest lacks a known reason. That table is the source of V, J and clone size, and D and trimming were worked out from the DNA. The sample table lists 150,000 to 200,000 clones, about 77% of them with a count of one. The ten largest clones take up around 6% of the sample.

The cohort comprised more than 550 healthy bone marrow donors. All cohort members were sampled while nominally healthy, although unrecorded immune exposures were likely present. The donor was CMV seropositive and was included in the group of 250 to 350 seropositive cohort members. A peripheral blood sample was collected from each donor, and TCR beta sequencing was performed on peripheral blood mononuclear cells. The Qiagen DNeasy Blood Extraction Kit was used to extract genomic DNA from the blood cell samples. The sequenced sample was PBMCs. This receptor was identified in a woman aged 25 to 45 in good health and CMV-seropositive. This receptor chain uses TRBV7-3 and TRBJ2-2; the D gene lacks a confident call. Read as DNA, the sequence is TGTGCCAGCAGTGGTGAGCGGGAGCTGTTTTTT. Its protein reads: CASSGERELFF. Joined to the reference TRBV7-3 and TRBJ2-2 proteins, this CDR3 gives the full variable domain: GAGVSQTPSNKVTEKGKYVELRCDPISGHTALYWYRQSLGQGPEFLIYFQGTGAADDSGLPNDRFFAVRPEGSVSTLKIQRTERGDSAVYLCASSGERELFFGEGSRLTVL.